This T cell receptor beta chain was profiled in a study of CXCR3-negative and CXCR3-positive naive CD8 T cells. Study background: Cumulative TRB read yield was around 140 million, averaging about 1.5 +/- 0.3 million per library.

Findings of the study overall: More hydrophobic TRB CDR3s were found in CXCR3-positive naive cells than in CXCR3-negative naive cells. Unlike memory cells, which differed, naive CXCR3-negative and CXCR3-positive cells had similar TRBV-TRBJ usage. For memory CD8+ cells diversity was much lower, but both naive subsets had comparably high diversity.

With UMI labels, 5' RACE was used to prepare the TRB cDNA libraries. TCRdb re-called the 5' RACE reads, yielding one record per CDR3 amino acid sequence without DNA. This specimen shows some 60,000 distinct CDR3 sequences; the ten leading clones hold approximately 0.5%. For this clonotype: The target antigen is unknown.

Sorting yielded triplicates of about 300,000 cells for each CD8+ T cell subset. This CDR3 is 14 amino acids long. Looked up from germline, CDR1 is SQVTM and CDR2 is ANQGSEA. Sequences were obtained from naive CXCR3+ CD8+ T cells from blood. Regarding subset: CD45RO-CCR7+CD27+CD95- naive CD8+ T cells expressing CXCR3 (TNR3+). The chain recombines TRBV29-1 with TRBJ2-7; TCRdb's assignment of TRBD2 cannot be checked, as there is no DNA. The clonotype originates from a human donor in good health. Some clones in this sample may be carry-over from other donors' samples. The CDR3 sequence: CSVELEGRSYEQYF.